One and the same sample provided the 8 T cell receptor beta chains below, sequenced in a study of graft-versus-host responses after intestinal transplantation. These receptors lack a known antigen. Clones were sequenced by immunoSEQ multiplex PCR, and TCRdb holds only the in-frame ones, with some missing. This table has 90,000 to 150,000 clones, 85% to 95% appearing once. The material was unstimulated CD4+ T cells sorted from spleen or lymph node cells, obtained before intestinal transplant. The source of these receptors is a human donor who received an intestinal transplant.

The chain has TRBV6-5 and TRBJ1-4; unclear D gene. V was trimmed by 0 bases and J by 8 bases, leaving 10 bases between them. Germline-derived CDR1 and CDR2 are MNHEY and SVGAGI. This CDR3 region has 14 residues. This CDR3 is CASSYSYQQEKLFF. The CDR3, as DNA: TGTGCCAGCAGTTACTCGTACCAGCAAGAAAAACTGTTTTTT.

The V call is TRBV28, the J call TRBJ2-5, with unresolved D. Trimming took off 5 bases at V and 9 bases at J, with 13 bases between the two ends. The CDR3 spans 12 residues. CDR1 and CDR2 from the germline V gene are MDHEN and SYDVKM. CDR3 protein: CASSVGPLAQYF. CDR3 DNA: TGTGCCAGCAGTGTGGGTCCGCTAGCCCAGTACTTC.

With respect to this clone: One end of the junction varies from germline; a read error may be responsible. The chain has TRBV5-3 and TRBJ2-1; TRBD1 aligns across 12 bases. TRBV5-3 is flagged as an ORF with uncertain function. CDR3 length equals 14 residues. CDR3 sequence reads: CARSRVSGTGGSIF. Here the CDR3 DNA reads TGTGCCAGAAGCCGAGTGTCCGGGACAGGGGGCAGTATCTTC.

A single count supports this clone. This sequence joins TRBV5-3 and TRBJ1-1; no firm D call. TRBV5-3 is treated as an ORF (open reading frame) with a function not yet certain. This CDR3 spans 15 amino acids. Trimming shortened V by 4 bases and J by 0 bases, and 13 bases separated the two germline ends. The CDR3: CARSPAVDLNTEAFF. Written as DNA, the CDR3 is TGTGCCAGAAGCCCGGCGGTGGATCTGAACACTGAAGCTTTCTTT.

The J gene is TRBJ2-3, the V gene TRBV6-6, with 10 bases lining up with TRBD2. The junction had 6 bases not matched to a gene; V was cut back by 5 bases and J by 7 bases. The V gene's germline CDR1 is MNHNY and CDR2 SVGAGI (reference sequence). This CDR3 is built from 14 residues. Here the CDR3 DNA reads TGTGCCAGCAGTGCAGGTAGCGGGAGGAATACGCAGTATTTT. Amino acid sequence: CASSAGSGRNTQYF.

The chain is built from TRBV7-3 and TRBJ2-1; TRBD2 might be the D (6 bases). V gave up 0 bases and J gave up 13 bases, with 13 bases separating them. The germline gives CDR1 SGHTA, CDR2 FQGTGA. CDR3 size: 13 residues. In nucleotides, the CDR3 is TGTGCCAGCAGCTTAACGGCCCCCGGGAGTCAGTTCTTC. Amino acid sequence: CASSLTAPGSQFF.

The chain combines TRBV7-9 with TRBJ1-1, with TRBD1 matching 9 bases. CDR3 length: 16 amino acids. The J segment lost 6 bases and the V segment lost 4 bases, leaving 12 bases of the junction unmatched. Germline V gene sequence: CDR1 SEHNR, CDR2 FQNEAQ (reference sequence). The CDR3 reads CASSSPPGQGRSEAFF. The CDR3 nucleotides read TGTGCCAGCAGCTCCCCCCCGGGACAGGGAAGATCTGAAGCTTTCTTT.

This sequence joins TRBV4-2 and TRBJ2-1, with D maybe TRBD2 (5 bases). Germline CDR1 LGHNA, CDR2 YNFKEQ. The CDR3 runs 15 residues. The ends were cut back, 6 bases at V and 0 bases at J, with 12 bases in the middle. This CDR3 reads CASSWERNSYNEQFF. CDR3 nucleotides: TGTGCCAGCAGTTGGGAGAGAAACTCCTACAATGAGCAGTTCTTC.